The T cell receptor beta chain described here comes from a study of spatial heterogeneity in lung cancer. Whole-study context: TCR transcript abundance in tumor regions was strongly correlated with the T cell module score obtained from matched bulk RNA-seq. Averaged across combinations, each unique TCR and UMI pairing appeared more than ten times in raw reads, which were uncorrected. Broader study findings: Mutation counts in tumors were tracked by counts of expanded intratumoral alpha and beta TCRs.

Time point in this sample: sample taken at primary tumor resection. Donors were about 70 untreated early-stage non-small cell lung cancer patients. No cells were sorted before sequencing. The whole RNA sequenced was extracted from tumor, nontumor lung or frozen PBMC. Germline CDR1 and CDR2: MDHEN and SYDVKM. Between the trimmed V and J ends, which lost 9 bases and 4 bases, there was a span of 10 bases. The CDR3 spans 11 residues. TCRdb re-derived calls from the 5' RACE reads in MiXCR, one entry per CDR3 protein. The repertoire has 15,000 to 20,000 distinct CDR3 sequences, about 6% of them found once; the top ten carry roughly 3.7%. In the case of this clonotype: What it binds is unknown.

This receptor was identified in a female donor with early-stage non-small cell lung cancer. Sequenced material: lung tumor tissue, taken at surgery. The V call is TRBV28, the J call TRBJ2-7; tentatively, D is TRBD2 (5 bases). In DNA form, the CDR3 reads TGTGCCAGTCGGAGGTTTTACGAGCAGTACTTC. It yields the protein CASRRFYEQYF.